This T cell receptor (beta chain) derives from a study of control samples from healthy donors and cancer patients (dated by TCRdb to the early 2020s). The method behind the library was the immunoSEQ multiplex PCR assay. Imported from immuneACCESS, the table was reduced by TCRdb to in-frame sequences with V and J called. These copies leave out some clones; in studies compared against another copy, an unresolved V gene accounts for under half, and the cause of the remainder is not known. In this sample the table shows approximately 160,000 clones, approximately 90% of which occur a single time. Of the sample, 0.65% to 0.75% is held by the ten largest clones. This clone was detected once. Its target antigen remains unknown. Base qualities are missing; no much larger clone stands one base away. The clonotype comes from a woman in her twenties or thirties in good health. Sequencing input: blood.

CDR3 region: CASSDRTEAFF. The nucleotide sequence is given as TGTGCCAGCAGTGACCGGACTGAAGCTTTCTTT. The chain couples TRBV6-1 to TRBJ1-1, with no confident D gene call. At the junction V is shortened by 3 bases and J by 5 bases, with 4 bases in between. The CDR3, from cysteine to phenylalanine, totals 11 residues. Left in the record is the CDR3 DNA by itself, 33 bases read in frame from the first base. CDR1 and CDR2 (MNHNS, SASEGT) derive from the germline V gene.